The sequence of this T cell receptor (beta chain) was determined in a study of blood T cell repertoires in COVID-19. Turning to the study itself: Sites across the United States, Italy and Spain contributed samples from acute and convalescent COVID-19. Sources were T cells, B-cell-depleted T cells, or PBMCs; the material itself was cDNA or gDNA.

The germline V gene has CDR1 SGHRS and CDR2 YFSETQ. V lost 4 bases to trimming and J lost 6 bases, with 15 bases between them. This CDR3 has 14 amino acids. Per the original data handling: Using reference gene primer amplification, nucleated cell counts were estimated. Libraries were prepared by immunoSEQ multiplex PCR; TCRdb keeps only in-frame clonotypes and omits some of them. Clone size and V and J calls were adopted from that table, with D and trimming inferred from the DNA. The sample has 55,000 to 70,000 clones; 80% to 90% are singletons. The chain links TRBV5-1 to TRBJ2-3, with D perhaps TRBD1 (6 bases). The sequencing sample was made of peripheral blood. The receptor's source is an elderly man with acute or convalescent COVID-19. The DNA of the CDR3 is TGCGCCAGCAGCCCTCGGACAGAATCCGATACGCAGTATTTT. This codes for CASSPRTESDTQYF.